Each of the 5 T cell receptor beta chains below was sequenced from the same sample in a study of OX40 agonist ivuxolimab in advanced cancers. Generated by immunoSEQ multiplex PCR, the TCRdb table keeps only in-frame clones and is missing some. Here the sample spans around 37,000 clones, roughly 80% being singletons. The sample was CD4+ or CD8+ T cells sorted from blood, taken in a trial of the OX40 agonist ivuxolimab. The source is an adult with an advanced solid tumor such as melanoma, head and neck, liver or kidney cancer.

CDR3 DNA: TGTGCCTGGAGTCACGGGACAGGGGTGAACGAGCAGTACTTC. It is translated as CAWSHGTGVNEQYF. The chain joins TRBV30 to TRBJ2-7; 10 bases map to TRBD1. Germline values: CDR1 GTSNPN, CDR2 SVGIG (reference sequence). The trim removed 2 bases at V and 5 bases at J, leaving 6 bases unmatched. The CDR3 extends over 14 amino acids. The full variable domain, rest sourced from reference TRBV30 and TRBJ2-7, is SQTIHQWPATLVQPVGSPLSLECTVEGTSNPNLYWYRQAAGRGLQLLFYSVGIGQISSEVPQNLSASRPQDRQFILSSKKLLLSDSGFYLCAWSHGTGVNEQYFGPGTRLTVT.

The rearrangement joins TRBV19 to TRBJ2-1, with a possible D match to TRBD2 (6 bases). The CDR3 length is 18 residues. The ends were cut back, 6 bases at V and 4 bases at J, with 25 bases in the middle. Germline V gives CDR1 LNHDA, CDR2 SQIVND (reference sequence). The CDR3 coding sequence is TGTGCCAGTAGCCCCCTATCCGGGGACTCCGATCCTTACAATGAGCAGTTCTTC. Protein product: CASSPLSGDSDPYNEQFF.

This clone has just one count. J is TRBJ1-1 and V is TRBV6-1; D ambiguous. Germline V gene sequence: CDR1 MNHNS, CDR2 SASEGT. V was cut by 1 base and J by 4 bases, with 7 bases left in between. The CDR3 length is 13 residues. CDR3 nucleotide sequence: TGTGCCAGCAGTGAAGGGTCCCCCACTGAAGCTTTCTTT. It translates to CASSEGSPTEAFF.

The chain employs TRBV7-9 and TRBJ1-1; D call uncertain. Germline assignment: CDR1 SEHNR and CDR2 FQNEAQ (reference sequence). V shed 5 bases and J shed 3 bases, with 16 bases lying between them. The CDR3 runs 15 residues. This CDR3 reads CASSMTPIGYTEAFF. The CDR3, as DNA: TGTGCCAGCAGCATGACCCCCATTGGGTACACTGAAGCTTTCTTT.

The chain uses TRBV10-3 and TRBJ2-5, with D possibly TRBD1 on 6 matching bases. Germline CDR1 reads ENHRY; CDR2 reads SYGVKD. Trimming left V 6 bases short and J 2 bases short, with 10 bases between. This CDR3 has 13 amino acids. CDR3 nucleotide sequence: TGTGCCATCAGGGCAGGGGTTCAAGAGACCCAGTACTTC. Its translation is CAIRAGVQETQYF.